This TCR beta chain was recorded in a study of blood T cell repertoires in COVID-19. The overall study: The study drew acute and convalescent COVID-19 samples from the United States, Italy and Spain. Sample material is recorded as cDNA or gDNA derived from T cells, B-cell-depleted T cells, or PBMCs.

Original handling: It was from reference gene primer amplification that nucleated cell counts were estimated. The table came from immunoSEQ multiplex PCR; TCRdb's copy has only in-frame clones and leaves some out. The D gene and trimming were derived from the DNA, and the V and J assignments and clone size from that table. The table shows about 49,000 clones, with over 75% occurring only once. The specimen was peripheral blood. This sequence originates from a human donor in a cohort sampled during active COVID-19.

The DNA for the CDR3 is TGCGCCAGGGAGACTAGCGGGGGAGATTTCTTC. Its translation: CARETSGGDFF. The rearrangement uses TRBV10-1 and TRBJ2-1; 12 bases are shared with TRBD2. The length of the CDR3 is 11 residues. Germline CDR1 and CDR2: WNHNN and SYGVQD (reference sequence). V shed 9 bases and J 16 bases; nucleotides not matched to a gene: 7.